This T cell receptor (beta chain) was recovered during a study of cytomegalovirus exposure and HLA in healthy donors. Study results and caveats: The majority of TCR sequences were rare, yet some public TCRs appeared in many donors.

From germline, CDR1 is SGHVS and CDR2 FNYEAQ. The CDR3 spans 15 residues. Trimming stripped 2 bases from V and 5 bases from J, with 16 bases between. This table comes from immunoSEQ multiplex PCR, and its TCRdb copy is limited to in-frame clones, with some not included. Of some 190,000 clones in the sample, roughly 86% were seen once. To note about this clone: As yet, its antigen is unknown.

This chain joins TRBV7-6 and TRBJ2-7; weak D call: TRBD2 (7 bases). The specimen was PBMCs. The sequence derives from a man aged 25-45 years in good health and CMV-seropositive. The CDR3 loop is CASSLTGGARNEQYF. For the CDR3, the DNA is TGTGCCAGCAGCTTAACTGGGGGGGCTAGGAACGAGCAGTACTTC.